The clone carrying this T cell receptor beta chain appeared many times. The record originates from a study of spatial heterogeneity in lung cancer. Across the study: Each time, sequencing found more beta-chain sequences than alpha-chain sequences.

Time point given: blood at routine non-recurrence follow-up after resection. No cell sorting; template was whole RNA from tumor, lung tissue or PBMC. TCRdb reprocessed the 5' RACE reads with MiXCR, giving one entry per CDR3 protein. This table has about 120,000 distinct CDR3 sequences, 9% to 15% appearing once. This specimen was PBMCs, taken at follow-up. The clonotype was recovered from a male donor with early-stage non-small cell lung cancer.

As DNA, the CDR3 is TGTGCCAGCAGTCGGGGTGACTACGAGCAGTACTTC. It is translated as CASSRGDYEQYF. J is TRBJ2-7 and V is TRBV28; the D gene is possibly TRBD2 (5 bases). From germline, CDR1 is MDHEN and CDR2 SYDVKM. This CDR3 region has 12 residues. V lost 5 bases to trimming and J lost 3 bases, with 8 bases between them.